The 17 T cell receptor beta chains below come from one sample, sequenced in a study of T cell responses to AZD1222 COVID-19 vaccine. Clones were read by immunoSEQ multiplex PCR, and TCRdb kept only the in-frame ones, dropping some. The sample contains about 180,000 clones, approximately 90% of which appear only once. Source: peripheral blood, taken on day 0 of AZD1222 vaccination. These receptor sequences come from an adult in good health.

The chain carries TRBV11-2 and TRBJ2-2; D unresolved. Germline V gives CDR1 SGHAT, CDR2 FQNNGV. This CDR3 comprises 14 residues. Between the trimmed V and J ends, which lost 0 bases and 4 bases, there was a span of 6 bases. The CDR3 loop reads CASSLDPSTGELFF. In DNA form, the CDR3 reads TGTGCCAGCAGCTTAGACCCAAGCACCGGGGAGCTGTTTTTT.

The gene calls are TRBV9 and TRBJ2-3; 12 bases fit TRBD2. Germline V lookup: CDR1 SGDLS, CDR2 YYNGEE. This CDR3 has 15 residues. V was clipped by 3 bases and J by 7 bases; unmatched bases: 6. The DNA for the CDR3 is TGTGCCAGCAGCGCGACTAGCGGGAGATTATATACGCAGTATTTT. It translates to CASSATSGRLYTQYF. Variable domain in full (rest from reference TRBV9 and TRBJ2-3): DSGVTQTPKHLITATGQRVTLRCSPRSGDLSVYWYQQSLDQGLQFLIQYYNGEERAKGNILERFSAQQFPDLHSELNLSSLELGDSALYFCASSATSGRLYTQYFGPGTRLTVL.

The chain recombines TRBV6-2 or TRBV6-3 with TRBJ2-3; 7 bases fit TRBD2. The CDR3 covers 12 residues. J gave up 14 bases and V 2 bases, and 7 bases lay outside the gene matches. Germline V lookup: CDR1 MNHEY, CDR2 SVGEGT. CDR3 sequence: CASSYRAGARYF. The CDR3 DNA reads as TGTGCCAGCAGTTACCGGGCGGGAGCCCGGTATTTT.

The chain links TRBV13 to TRBJ2-3, with D tentatively TRBD1 or TRBD2 (5 bases each). Looked up from germline, CDR1 is PRHDT and CDR2 is FYEKMQ (reference sequence). CDR3 length: 15 amino acids. V dropped 4 bases and J dropped 2 bases, with 13 bases sitting between them. Written as DNA, the CDR3 is TGTGCCAGCAGCTACGGGGCAGGCGACACAGATACGCAGTATTTT. Translated: CASSYGAGDTDTQYF.

Details on this clone: The junction departs from germline at one end; a sequencing error may be responsible. The chain links TRBV6-5 to TRBJ1-2, with 10 bases fitting TRBD1. Germline V CDR1 and CDR2: MNHEY, SVGAGI. This CDR3 has 16 residues. The CDR3 here is CATSYAGGQGSNGYTF. The CDR3 region has the DNA TGTGCCACCAGTTACGCCGGGGGACAGGGGAGTAATGGCTACACCTTC.

The rearrangement joins TRBV2 to TRBJ2-1; D not certain. The germline gives CDR1 SNHLY, CDR2 FYNNEI. The CDR3 has 14 amino acids. V shed 4 bases and J shed 5 bases, with 12 bases lying between them. The DNA of the CDR3 is TGTGCCAGCAGTGCAGCTACCTCACACAATGAGCAGTTCTTC. Protein product: CASSAATSHNEQFF.

The chain is built from TRBV4-1 and TRBJ2-7; D is undetermined. Trimming removed 1 base at V and 2 bases at J, with 6 bases between. The CDR3 covers 13 residues. Germline lookup yields CDR1 MGHRA and CDR2 YSYEKL. CDR3 loop: CASSQGVTYEQYF. The CDR3, as DNA: TGCGCCAGCAGCCAAGGGGTCACCTACGAGCAGTACTTC.

In this sample, this clone turned up once. The J gene is TRBJ2-1, the V gene TRBV12-3 or TRBV12-4; 7 bases align to TRBD1. Losses at the gene ends were 2 bases for V and 8 bases for J; bases not matched to a gene: 3. This CDR3 has 13 residues. This chain's CDR3 is CASSLSGGDEQFF. CDR3 coding DNA: TGTGCCAGCAGTTTATCAGGGGGTGATGAGCAGTTCTTC.

This clone was seen just once. This rearrangement joins TRBV30 to TRBJ1-1; TRBD1 might be the D (6 bases). Germline V CDR1 and CDR2: GTSNPN, SVGIG (reference sequence). Trimming took 2 bases from V and 5 from J, leaving 18 bases between them. The CDR3 is 15 residues long. CDR3 coding DNA: TGTGCCTGGAGTCCTTTCAGAAGGGGGAATACTGAAGCTTTCTTT. Its protein product is CAWSPFRRGNTEAFF.

The CDR3 coding sequence is TGTGCCAGCAGCTTCAGCGGGAGAACCTATGAGCAGTTCTTC. It is translated as CASSFSGRTYEQFF. The J gene is TRBJ2-1, the V gene TRBV7-9; 8 nucleotides align to TRBD2. The CDR3 runs 14 residues. The V gene end was trimmed by 3 bases and the J gene end by 8 bases; junction bases not matched to a gene: 6. The germline V gene encodes CDR1 SEHNR and CDR2 FQNEAQ (reference sequence).

The V call is TRBV7-9, the J call TRBJ2-2; 9 positions match TRBD1. In germline, CDR1 is SEHNR, CDR2 FQNEAQ (reference sequence). The CDR3 covers 15 residues. V lost 5 bases and J lost 5; bases outside the gene matches: 6. This chain's CDR3 is CASSPWTGDTGELFF. CDR3 nucleotides: TGTGCCAGCAGCCCGTGGACAGGGGATACCGGGGAGCTGTTTTTT.

The V and J genes are TRBV15 and TRBJ1-1; D gene uncertain. V was pared by 0 bases and J by 4 bases, with 12 bases between. CDR1 and CDR2 from the germline V gene are LNHNV and YYDKDF (reference sequence). This CDR3 region has 15 residues. CDR3: CATSRDARAPTEAFF. As DNA, the CDR3 is TGTGCCACCAGCAGAGATGCGAGGGCGCCCACTGAAGCTTTCTTT.

V and J are TRBV12-3 or TRBV12-4 and TRBJ1-1; TRBD1 might be the D (5 bases). V lost 8 bases, J lost 4 bases, and 14 bases lay in between. This CDR3 has 13 residues. The CDR3 region is CASWVGVGTEAFF. The CDR3 region has the DNA TGTGCCAGCTGGGTGGGGGTCGGCACTGAAGCTTTCTTT.

The rearrangement uses TRBV5-6 and TRBJ1-2; 8 bases map to TRBD1. V lost 4 bases, J lost 4 bases, and 15 bases stayed unmatched. CDR3 length: 17 amino acids. Germline V gene data show CDR1 as SGHDT and CDR2 as YYEEEE. The CDR3 sequence: CASSPEPGQGGLYGYTF. In nucleotides, the CDR3 is TGTGCCAGCAGCCCCGAACCCGGACAGGGCGGACTCTATGGCTACACCTTC.

CDR3 protein: CASSESGKAQPQHF. The CDR3 nucleotides read TGTGCCAGCAGTGAGTCCGGGAAGGCTCAGCCCCAGCATTTT. The chain carries TRBV6-1 and TRBJ1-5, with D hard to call. Between the trimmed V and J ends, which lost 3 bases and 6 bases, there was a span of 12 bases. Germline V gives CDR1 MNHNS, CDR2 SASEGT. There are 14 residues in the CDR3.

The V call is TRBV6-5, the J call TRBJ2-3; 12 nucleotides align to TRBD2. V trimming: 7 bases; J trimming: 7 bases; junction bases outside the gene matches: 9. CDR1 is MNHEY, CDR2 SVGAGI, per germline. The CDR3 is made up of 15 amino acids. CDR3 bases: TGTGCCAGCAACTCCCTAGCGGGAGGGGGGAATACGCAGTATTTT. It translates to CASNSLAGGGNTQYF.

The rearrangement uses TRBV5-6 and TRBJ2-3; D call uncertain. CDR1 and CDR2 from the germline V gene are SGHDT and YYEEEE. The CDR3 runs 13 residues. V was clipped by 4 bases and J by 6 bases, with 12 bases between them. The CDR3 reads CASSGRVRDTQYF. In DNA form, the CDR3 reads TGTGCCAGCAGCGGTAGGGTCAGGGATACGCAGTATTTT.